The clone carrying this T cell receptor (beta chain) occurred many times. The sample belongs to a study of identical twins. The CDR3 has 15 residues. V shed 6 bases and J shed 0 bases, with 11 bases lying between them. The germline V gene has CDR1 MNHNS and CDR2 SASEGT. TCRdb re-analysed the 5' RACE reads in MiXCR, keeping a single row per CDR3 protein. The sample holds a few hundred thousand distinct CDR3 sequences, more than 20% seen once. The same sample was also studied in work on T cells expressing NK-cell markers. According to that study: Repertoire data for TCR beta were derived from sorted T cells (CD3+CD56+NKG2C+, CD3+CD56+NKG2C- and CD3+CD56-NKG2C+). One of eight sequenced donors was HCMV-seronegative; the other seven were seropositive. Dominant NKG2C+ clonotype frequencies of about 1.0-8% of CD8+ T cells were measured in over five donors.

This TCR came from a woman aged 18-29 years in good health. Sequenced input: CD4+ T cells sorted from blood. The chain joins TRBV6-1 to TRBJ1-4, with a possible D match to TRBD1 (5 bases). CDR3 nucleotides: TGTGCCAGCAGAACAGGTTCCGCAACTAATGAAAAACTGTTTTTT. Amino acids: CASRTGSATNEKLFF.